This TCR beta chain appears in the sequencing data of a study of blood T cell repertoires in COVID-19. About the study: PBMCs, B-cell-depleted T cells, or T cells were the source of the cDNA or gDNA that made up the material.

CDR1 is LGHDT, CDR2 YNNKEL, per germline (reference sequence). Trimming pared 3 bases from V and 4 bases from J, leaving 15 bases between. This CDR3 comprises 15 residues. As handled by the study authors: Estimation of nucleated cell counts relied on the amplification of reference gene primers. Libraries were prepared by immunoSEQ multiplex PCR; TCRdb keeps only in-frame clonotypes and omits some of them. That table supplies the V and J calls and clone size; D and trimming were determined from the DNA. The top ten clones hold 6% to 8% of a sample with fewer than 120,000 clones, about 70% of them seen once.

The V gene is TRBV3-1 (or the pseudogene TRBV3-2), the J gene TRBJ1-2, with a possible D match to TRBD1 (6 bases). The sequence was obtained from a woman aged 55-75 years with acute or convalescent COVID-19. Input material: peripheral blood. The CDR3 is CASSQIPTGTYGYTF. The CDR3 DNA follows: TGTGCCAGCAGCCAGATCCCAACAGGGACCTATGGCTACACCTTC.